The clone carrying this T cell receptor beta chain was seen a few times. Its antigen is currently unknown. These data are taken from a study of blood T cells in healthy people across ages. V was shortened by 0 bases and J by 1 base, with 15 bases between the two germline ends. The CDR3 is made up of 17 amino acids. From germline, CDR1 is SGHDN and CDR2 FVKESK. Study-level findings and limits: Researchers judged that diversity estimates from one million T cells fell short of true values.

A second about 7 to 11 cycle PCR used barcoded and J-beta primers. TCRdb recomputed calls from the 5' RACE reads with MiXCR, one row per CDR3 protein. The table lists under 1,100,000 distinct CDR3 sequences, approximately 26% of them singletons. The sample was also linked to a second study, of T cells of mothers and their children. That publication notes: Donation involved a few healthy Caucasian mothers and the six children that they had.

The material sequenced was blood. The source of this sequence is a girl aged 2-10 years in good health. The rearrangement links TRBV14 to TRBJ2-5; D remains unclear. The CDR3 here is CASSQDPPTWGQETQYF. In nucleotides, the CDR3 is TGTGCCAGCAGCCAAGACCCCCCTACTTGGGGCCAAGAGACCCAGTACTTC. The full variable domain, with the rest looked up from reference TRBV14 and TRBJ2-5, is EAGVTQFPSHSVIEKGQTVTLRCDPISGHDNLYWYRRVMGKEIKFLLHFVKESKQDESGMPNNRFLAERTGGTYSTLKVQPAELEDSGVYFCASSQDPPTWGQETQYFGPGTRLLVL.